The 21 T cell receptor beta chains presented below share a single source sample, sequenced in a study of T cells in narcolepsy (dated by TCRdb to between 2018 and 2020). Libraries were built with the immunoSEQ multiplex PCR assay. TCRdb's version of the immuneACCESS table is confined to in-frame rearrangements and falls short of the full clone set. An unresolved V gene accounts for under half of the shortfall where checked; the remainder is of unknown origin. The sample table contains roughly 13,000 clones; only one count was recorded for about 88% of them. Approximately 1.6% of the sample is held by the ten biggest clonotypes. The specimen sequenced was CD45RA- memory CD4+ T cells from PBMCs. The sample's cell subset or site label, in plain terms: memory T cells sorted ex vivo from peripheral blood. The receptors stem from a human donor with narcolepsy.

The sample holds one count of this clone. This chain links TRBV18 with TRBJ2-7, with 7 bases matching TRBD1. Germline trimming cut 3 bases from V and 7 bases from J; bases unmatched to any gene: 6. Germline values: CDR1 KGHSH, CDR2 LQKENI. This CDR3 is 13 amino acids long. The CDR3 DNA sequence: TGTGCCAGCTCACCGTCAGGGGGAAGGGAGCAGTACTTC. Translation gives CASSPSGGREQYF.

The chain combines TRBV7-2 with TRBJ2-1; 15 nucleotides line up with TRBD2. The CDR3 spans 16 residues. Germline V gene data show CDR1 as SGHTA and CDR2 as FQGNSA. J was trimmed by 7 bases and V by 2 bases; bases with no gene match: 3. CDR3 bases: TGTGCCAGCAGCTTATTGGGGACTAGCGGGAGGAATGAGCAGTTCTTC. Protein product: CASSLLGTSGRNEQFF. Using reference TRBV7-2 and TRBJ2-1 for the parts outside the CDR3, the full variable domain is GAGVSQSPSNKVTEKGKDVELRCDPISGHTALYWYRQSLGQGLEFLIYFQGNSAPDKSGLPSDRFSAERTGGSVSTLTIQRTQQEDSAVYLCASSLLGTSGRNEQFFGPGTRLTVL.

The CDR3 reads CASSLNTGGGNEQFF. The CDR3 region has the DNA TGTGCCAGCAGCTTAAACACAGGCGGGGGCAATGAGCAGTTCTTC. The chain couples TRBV7-6 to TRBJ2-1, with 7 nucleotides matching TRBD2. J lost 6 bases, V lost 2 bases, and 7 bases had no gene match. Germline-derived CDR1 and CDR2 are SGHVS and FNYEAQ. The CDR3 covers 15 residues.

This clone came up a few times. Written as DNA, the CDR3 is TGTGCCAGCAGCTTAGGACATAGCACAGATACGCAGTATTTT. This codes for CASSLGHSTDTQYF. V is TRBV7-3 and J is TRBJ2-3; D might be TRBD1 (5 bases). The V end was cut by 2 bases, the J end by 0 bases, with 6 bases between. The V gene's germline CDR1 is SGHTA and CDR2 FQGTGA. The CDR3 contains 14 residues.

The V call is TRBV19, the J call TRBJ2-3; the D gene is possibly TRBD1 (5 bases). The CDR3 has 14 residues. Germline-derived CDR1 and CDR2 are LNHDA and SQIVND (reference sequence). V was clipped by 5 bases and J by 0 bases, with 9 bases between them. The CDR3 protein is CASSFGHSTDTQYF. CDR3 coding DNA: TGTGCCAGTAGTTTCGGACACAGCACAGATACGCAGTATTTT.

Comment on this clone: Other DNA sequences within the sample encode an identical CDR3. The chain couples TRBV20-1 to TRBJ1-5; D is uncertain. Per the germline V gene, CDR1 is DFQATT and CDR2 is SNEGSKA (reference sequence). The CDR3 is 11 amino acids. Trimming shortened V by 6 bases and J by 6 bases, and 9 bases separated the two germline ends. The CDR3, as DNA: TGCAGTGCATCGGAGGGTCAGCCCCAGCATTTT. This translates into CSASEGQPQHF.

The chain has TRBV4-1 and TRBJ2-7, with 13 bases aligning to TRBD2. Trimming cost V 0 bases and J 7 bases; bases outside gene matches: 6. There are 16 residues in the CDR3. From germline, CDR1 is MGHRA and CDR2 YSYEKL. As DNA, the CDR3 is TGCGCCAGCAGCCAAGATGGACTAGCGGGAGTAAGGGAGCAGTACTTC. It is translated as CASSQDGLAGVREQYF.

V usage is TRBV7-9 and J usage is TRBJ1-1; D uncertain. The length of the CDR3 is 13 residues. Germline CDR1 reads SEHNR; CDR2 reads FQNEAQ (reference sequence). Trimming removed 5 bases from V and 4 bases from J, with 11 bases in between. The CDR3: CASSLTLSTEAFF. As DNA, the CDR3 is TGTGCCAGCAGCCTTACGCTGAGCACTGAAGCTTTCTTT. Variable domain in full (rest from reference TRBV7-9 and TRBJ1-1): DTGVSQNPRHKITKRGQNVTFRCDPISEHNRLYWYRQTLGQGPEFLTYFQNEAQLEKSRLLSDRFSAERPKGSFSTLEIQRTEQGDSAMYLCASSLTLSTEAFFGQGTRLTVV.

A single count supports this clone. The chain combines TRBV30 with TRBJ1-1; the D gene is possibly TRBD1 (5 bases). Per the germline V gene, CDR1 is GTSNPN and CDR2 is SVGIG (reference sequence). V was shortened by 1 base and J by 10 bases, with 10 bases between the two germline ends. The CDR3 runs 11 residues. The CDR3 DNA is TGTGCCTGGAGTGGGGGCCTTGGAGCTTTCTTT. This translates into CAWSGGLGAFF.

The V call is TRBV11-2, the J call TRBJ1-1; D might be TRBD1 (6 bases). V lost 5 bases, J lost 8 bases, and 18 bases lay in between. This CDR3 comprises 14 residues. Germline V gene data show CDR1 as SGHAT and CDR2 as FQNNGV. As DNA, the CDR3 is TGTGCCAGCAGCAGACCCCGACAGGTCGGCGAAGCTTTCTTT. Its translation is CASSRPRQVGEAFF.

This clone appeared once. The rearrangement links TRBV11-2 to TRBJ2-7; 7 bases line up with TRBD1. CDR3 length: 15 residues. With V trimmed by 7 bases and J by 3 bases, 12 bases remained unmatched. Germline assignment: CDR1 SGHAT and CDR2 FQNNGV. The CDR3 protein is CASTLGPGQNYEQYF. CDR3 bases: TGTGCCAGCACCCTTGGCCCGGGACAGAACTACGAGCAGTACTTC.

J is TRBJ1-1 and V is TRBV7-9, with D perhaps TRBD1 (5 bases). From germline, CDR1 is SEHNR and CDR2 FQNEAQ (reference sequence). CDR3 size: 16 residues. Trimming pared 5 bases from V and 0 bases from J, leaving 16 bases between. CDR3 sequence: CASSPGIGHLNTEAFF. The CDR3 DNA sequence: TGTGCCAGCAGCCCAGGTATCGGACACCTGAACACTGAAGCTTTCTTT.

This chain links TRBV15 with TRBJ2-2, with 7 positions matching TRBD2. The CDR3 is 13 amino acids. The germline V gene encodes CDR1 LNHNV and CDR2 YYDKDF (reference sequence). Germline trimming cut 6 bases from V and 7 bases from J; bases unmatched to any gene: 5. The CDR3 here is CATRAGEGGELFF. The CDR3 DNA reads as TGTGCCACCAGGGCGGGAGAGGGCGGGGAGCTGTTTTTT. Full variable domain (missing parts from reference TRBV15 and TRBJ2-2): DAMVIQNPRYQVTQFGKPVTLSCSQTLNHNVMYWYQQKSSQAPKLLFHYYDKDFNNEADTPDNFQSRRPNTSFCFLDIRSPGLGDTAMYLCATRAGEGGELFFGEGSRLTVL.

V usage is TRBV30 and J usage is TRBJ2-7; a weak D match, TRBD2 (5 bases). The germline CDR1 and CDR2 sequences are GTSNPN and SVGIG (reference sequence). This CDR3 is built from 16 residues. V was pared by 0 bases and J by 0 bases, with 15 bases between. This CDR3 is CAWSVGMSSSSYEQYF. The CDR3 DNA follows: TGTGCCTGGAGTGTCGGGATGAGTTCGAGCTCCTACGAGCAGTACTTC.

The chain has TRBV7-9 and TRBJ2-3; possible D gene TRBD1, 5 bases. CDR3 length equals 14 residues. Per the germline V gene, CDR1 is SEHNR and CDR2 is FQNEAQ (reference sequence). The V end lost 5 bases, the J end lost 2 bases, and 11 bases lay between the germline ends. The CDR3 here is CASSQGAFTDTQYF. In nucleotides, the CDR3 is TGTGCCAGCAGCCAAGGGGCGTTCACAGATACGCAGTATTTT.

The chain combines TRBV5-1 with TRBJ2-5; D gene ambiguous. The CDR3 covers 16 residues. The germline V gene encodes CDR1 SGHRS and CDR2 YFSETQ. With 0 bases removed from V and 1 base from J, the gap between germline ends came to 13 bases. CDR3 region: CASSLGQVFSQETQYF. The CDR3 coding sequence is TGCGCCAGCAGCTTGGGTCAGGTCTTCTCCCAAGAGACCCAGTACTTC.

The CDR3 protein is CVRSLEGLAATYNEQFF. The CDR3 nucleotides are TGTGTCAGAAGCTTAGAGGGGCTAGCGGCGACCTACAATGAGCAGTTCTTC. V usage is TRBV7-5 and J usage is TRBJ2-1; the D segment call TRBD2 is taken from the table without a DNA check. TRBV7-5 is a pseudogene. The CDR3 totals 17 residues.

The V and J genes are TRBV5-5 and TRBJ2-3; no reliable D call. V was shortened by 5 bases and J by 0 bases, with 4 bases between the two germline ends. This CDR3 has 12 amino acids. Germline-derived CDR1 and CDR2 are SGHKS and YYEKEE (reference sequence). In nucleotides, the CDR3 is TGTGCCAGCAGGACTAGCACAGATACGCAGTATTTT. It is translated as CASRTSTDTQYF.

This chain links TRBV7-8 with TRBJ2-7, with D perhaps TRBD2 (5 bases). Per the germline V gene, CDR1 is SGHVS and CDR2 is FQNEAQ. This CDR3 is 14 amino acids long. The ends were cut back, 5 bases at V and 3 bases at J, with 14 bases in the middle. CDR3 in DNA: TGTGCCAGCAGCCCCACGGACTTAAACTACGAGCAGTACTTC. Its protein is CASSPTDLNYEQYF.

This chain connects TRBV19 to TRBJ2-7; 9 bases are shared with TRBD1. J gave up 1 base and V 6 bases, and 4 bases lay outside the gene matches. The CDR3 is 14 amino acids. Germline V gives CDR1 LNHDA, CDR2 SQIVND (reference sequence). The CDR3 DNA reads as TGTGCCAGTAGGGGGACAGGGAGTTCCTACGAGCAGTACTTC. The encoded protein is CASRGTGSSYEQYF.

The chain uses TRBV6-1 and TRBJ2-5, with TRBD2 identical over 9 bases. The J call could be wrong; TRBJ2-7 is a better fit for the DNA end. Germline assignment: CDR1 MNHNS and CDR2 SASEGT. This CDR3 has 14 amino acids. CDR3 amino acids: CASIGAGGGYEQYF. The DNA for the CDR3 is TGTGCCAGCATCGGAGCGGGAGGAGGCTACGAGCAGTACTTC.